Listed below are T cell receptor beta chains from one sample, sequenced in a study of technical replicates of blood from several donors. Profiling relied on immunoSEQ multiplex PCR, and the TCRdb table lists in-frame clones only, not all of them. The table shows around 75,000 clones, with around nine tenths occurring only once. Sequencing was carried out using T cells isolated from PBMCs. The receptors derive from a human donor in good health. Both conserved end residues are part of each CDR3. A D gene is named only where the DNA matches it firmly. Expanded clones get a size class; other rows say once, few or many, or leave the size out.

NA	TRBV4-2	TRBJ2-1	NA	TGTGCCAGCAGCCCCGGGCAGGGGTCCTACAATGAGCAGTTCTTC	CASSPGQGSYNEQFF
TRBD2	TRBV29-1	TRBJ2-1	NA	TGCAGCGTTGAGGGAGAGACTAGCGGATGGTACTCCTACAATGAGCAGTTCTTC	CSVEGETSGWYSYNEQFF
NA	TRBV19	TRBJ1-5	once	TGTGCCAGTAGTATAGATCGCGGGCCCCAGCCCCAGCATTTT	CASSIDRGPQPQHF
NA	TRBV14	TRBJ2-3	NA	TGTGCCAGCAGCCGGCAGGGGCTAACCACAGATACGCAGTATTTT	CASSRQGLTTDTQYF
TRBD1	TRBV7-9	TRBJ2-7	NA	TGTGCCAGCAGCGGCGACAGGGGTAGGTGGGAGCAGTACTTC	CASSGDRGRWEQYF
TRBD1	TRBV7-9	TRBJ2-5	NA	TGTGCCAGCAGCTTAGAAACAGGGGCCGGGGCTCAAGAGACCCAGTACTTC	CASSLETGAGAQETQYF
TRBD1	TRBV16	TRBJ1-2	NA	TGTGCCAGCAGCCGCGGACAGGGGGACTATGGCTACACCTTC	CASSRGQGDYGYTF
NA	TRBV6-5	TRBJ2-6	few	TGTGCCAGCGGCGGGAACTCTGGGGCCAACGTCCTGACTTTC	CASGGNSGANVLTF
NA	TRBV29-1	TRBJ2-7	NA	TGCAGCGTTGACAACCAGGGGTCCGAGCAGTACTTC	CSVDNQGSEQYF
TRBD1	TRBV14	TRBJ2-5	NA	TGTGCCAGCAGCCCAGATCTCCAGGGGGCGTTGGAGACCCAGTACTTC	CASSPDLQGALETQYF
NA	TRBV19	TRBJ1-5	once	TGTGCCAGTAGTATAGGGGGCAGGGTCGGCAATCAGCCCCAGCATTTT	CASSIGGRVGNQPQHF
NA	TRBV6-5	TRBJ1-1	few	TGTGCCAGCAGTTACAGGGGCAGGCACACTGAAGCTTTCTTT	CASSYRGRHTEAFF
NA	TRBV28	TRBJ2-2	NA	TGTGCCAGCAGTTTCGGTAACACCGGGGAGCTGTTTTTT	CASSFGNTGELFF
TRBD2	TRBV5-4	TRBJ2-1	NA	TGTGCCAGCAGCTTGGATTTGGCTAGCGGGAGGGCTCAGGGTGAGCAGTTCTTC	CASSLDLASGRAQGEQFF
NA	TRBV27	TRBJ1-5	NA	TGTGCCAGCAGTATCAGGGCGCATCAGCCCCAGCATTTT	CASSIRAHQPQHF
NA	TRBV11-3	TRBJ2-2	NA	TGTGCCAGCAGAGTGACAGACTTCTACACCGGGGAGCTGTTTTTT	CASRVTDFYTGELFF
NA	TRBV6-5	TRBJ1-2	NA	TGTGCCAGCAGTTACGTTCGGGGGGCGCGGTTGCATGGCTACACCTTC	CASSYVRGARLHGYTF
TRBD1	TRBV15	TRBJ1-5	NA	TGTGCCACCAGCAGGGACAGGAATCAGCCCCAGCATTTT	CATSRDRNQPQHF
NA	TRBV23-1	TRBJ2-5	NA	TGCGCCAGCAGTCAATCCCCGGGGAGACGGGAGACCCAGTACTTC	CASSQSPGRRETQYF
NA	TRBV7-2	TRBJ1-2	NA	TGTGCCAGCAGCTTACAGCAGGGGCGGAACTATGGCTACACCTTC	CASSLQQGRNYGYTF
NA	TRBV7-9	TRBJ1-4	NA	TGTGCCAGCAGCTTTCCAGGGAGGAATGAAAAACTGTTTTTT	CASSFPGRNEKLFF
TRBD2	TRBV27	TRBJ2-1	NA	TGTGCCAGCAGTTCGATTTGGGCTAGCGGGAGTGTGGGTGGCTACAATGAGCAGTTCTTC	CASSSIWASGSVGGYNEQFF
TRBD1	TRBV5-1	TRBJ2-2	NA	TGCGCCAGCAGCTGGACAGGATACACCGGGGAGCTGTTTTTT	CASSWTGYTGELFF
NA	TRBV5-8	TRBJ1-1	NA	TGTGCCAGCAGCTTGGGGGTCGGGACAAATGAAGCTTTCTTT	CASSLGVGTNEAFF
NA	TRBV6-6	TRBJ2-4	NA	TGTGCCAGCAGTTACCGGGCCGATCCCCGGGGAAACATTCAGTACTTC	CASSYRADPRGNIQYF
NA	TRBV5-1	TRBJ1-1	NA	TGCGCCAGCAGCCACGAGGGTCGGGGAGTGACCACTGAAGCTTTCTTT	CASSHEGRGVTTEAFF
TRBD2	TRBV27	TRBJ2-1	NA	TGTGCCAGCAGTTCCTTGAGCGGGAGGATCACTGAGCAGTTCTTC	CASSSLSGRITEQFF
TRBD1	TRBV25-1	TRBJ1-5	NA	TGTGCCAGCAGTGGGGGACAGAATCAGCCCCAGCATTTT	CASSGGQNQPQHF
NA	TRBV27	TRBJ2-2	NA	TGTGCCAGCAGTTTCAGGGGTACGGGCACCGGGGAGCTGTTTTTT	CASSFRGTGTGELFF
TRBD2	TRBV7-9	TRBJ2-1	few	TGTGCCAGCAGCTTAGGGACTAGCATTTTATTGGATGAGCAGTTCTTC	CASSLGTSILLDEQFF
NA	TRBV28	TRBJ1-2	NA	TGTGCCAGCATCGGGGGGGACCTCTATGGCTACACCTTC	CASIGGDLYGYTF
TRBD2	TRBV5-1	TRBJ2-3	NA	TGCGCCAGCAGCCCTCGGGCTAGCGGGGGAGATACGCAGTATTTT	CASSPRASGGDTQYF
NA	TRBV28	TRBJ2-6	NA	TGTGCCACCTACCCACGTTCCTCTGGGGCCAACGTCCTGACTTTC	CATYPRSSGANVLTF
NA	TRBV4-1	TRBJ1-5	NA	TGCGCCAGCAGCCCGGACAGTAGGAGCAATCAGCCCCAGCATTTT	CASSPDSRSNQPQHF
NA	TRBV9	TRBJ1-2	NA	TGTGCCAGCAGCGTAGACAGCTATGGCTACACCTTC	CASSVDSYGYTF
TRBD1	TRBV10-1	TRBJ2-1	NA	TGCGCCAGCAGATCCGGGACAGGTGTGAGTGAGCAGTTCTTC	CASRSGTGVSEQFF
TRBD2	TRBV2	TRBJ2-3	NA	TGTGCCACCACATCAGCGGGAAGCACAGATACGCAGTATTTT	CATTSAGSTDTQYF
TRBD1	TRBV5-8	TRBJ2-3	NA	TGTGCCAGCAGCTTGGAGGGACAGGCCACAGATACGCAGTATTTT	CASSLEGQATDTQYF
TRBD1	TRBV14	TRBJ1-5	NA	TGTGCCAGCAGCCCCGCCGGAAATAGACAGGGGCATCAGCCCCAGCATTTT	CASSPAGNRQGHQPQHF
TRBD1	TRBV7-3	TRBJ1-5	NA	TGTGCCAGCAGCTTAACAGGGGGCCCAAATCAGCCCCAGCATTTT	CASSLTGGPNQPQHF
TRBD2	TRBV4-1	TRBJ2-1	NA	TGCGCCAGCAGCCCCAACCCCGGACTAGCGGGAGACAATGAGCAGTTCTTC	CASSPNPGLAGDNEQFF
NA	TRBV27	TRBJ2-1	NA	TGTGCCAGCAGTCCCTATAGACAGGGAGGCAATGAGCAGTTCTTC	CASSPYRQGGNEQFF
TRBD1	TRBV10-1	TRBJ1-5	once	TGCGCCAGCAGTGAACAACAGGGGCCCCAGCCCCAGCATTTT	CASSEQQGPQPQHF